This TCR beta chain was profiled in a study of T-cell memory formation after mild COVID-19. Overall study: There were largely donor-specific TCR clusters.

TCRdb re-derived calls from the 5' RACE reads in MiXCR, one entry per CDR3 protein. The sample lists hundreds of thousands of distinct CDR3 sequences; 18% were seen once. Study outcomes and limitations: Contracting CD4+ clones lay largely in CM and EM, with CD8+ ones residing in EMRA.

With regard to this clonotype: What it binds is unknown.

CDR1 SGHAT and CDR2 FQNNGV come from the germline V gene. V was clipped by 5 bases and J by 1 base, with 14 bases between them. This CDR3 contains 15 residues. The specimen sequenced was PBMCs or a T cell subset sorted from them (not recorded which). The clonotype was recovered from an adult woman who had mild COVID-19 (a few samples of this study predate the infection). Cell type and time point are not known. J is TRBJ2-5 and V is TRBV11-2; maybe TRBD1 (6 bases). CDR3: CASSTRDNTQETQYF. The CDR3 nucleotides read TGTGCCAGCAGCACCCGGGACAACACCCAAGAGACCCAGTACTTC.